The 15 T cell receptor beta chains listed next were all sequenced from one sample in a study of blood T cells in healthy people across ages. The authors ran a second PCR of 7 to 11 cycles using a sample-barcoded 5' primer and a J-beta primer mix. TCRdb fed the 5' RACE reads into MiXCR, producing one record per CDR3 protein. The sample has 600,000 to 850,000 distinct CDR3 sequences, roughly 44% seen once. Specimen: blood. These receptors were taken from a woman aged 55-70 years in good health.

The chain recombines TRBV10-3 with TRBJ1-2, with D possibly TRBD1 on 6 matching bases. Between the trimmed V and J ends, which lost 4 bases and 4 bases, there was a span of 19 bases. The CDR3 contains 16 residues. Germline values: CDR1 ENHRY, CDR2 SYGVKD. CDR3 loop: CAISGGASLGSYGYTF. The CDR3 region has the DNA TGTGCCATCAGTGGGGGGGCGAGTTTGGGGAGCTATGGCTACACCTTC.

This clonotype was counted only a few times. The CDR3 DNA sequence: TGTGCCAGCAGCTTAGCGGTCAGTCGAAGCTCCTACGAGCAGTACTTC. This encodes CASSLAVSRSSYEQYF. The chain joins TRBV7-6 to TRBJ2-7; D gene uncertain. The CDR3 totals 16 residues. V dropped 0 bases and J dropped 0 bases, with 12 bases sitting between them. Germline loops: CDR1 SGHVS, CDR2 FNYEAQ.

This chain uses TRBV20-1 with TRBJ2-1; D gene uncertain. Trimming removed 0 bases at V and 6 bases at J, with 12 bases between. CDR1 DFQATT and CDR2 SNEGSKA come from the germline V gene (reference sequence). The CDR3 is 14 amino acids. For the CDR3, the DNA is TGCAGTGCTAGAGATTGGGTCTCTGGCAATGAGCAGTTCTTC. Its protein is CSARDWVSGNEQFF.

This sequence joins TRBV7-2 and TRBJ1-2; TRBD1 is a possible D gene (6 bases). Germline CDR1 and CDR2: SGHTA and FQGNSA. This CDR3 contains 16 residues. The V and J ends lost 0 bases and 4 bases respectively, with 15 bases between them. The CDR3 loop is CTSSLALGRGSYGYTF. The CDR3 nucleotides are TGTACCAGCAGCTTAGCGCTGGGCAGGGGTAGCTATGGCTACACCTTC.

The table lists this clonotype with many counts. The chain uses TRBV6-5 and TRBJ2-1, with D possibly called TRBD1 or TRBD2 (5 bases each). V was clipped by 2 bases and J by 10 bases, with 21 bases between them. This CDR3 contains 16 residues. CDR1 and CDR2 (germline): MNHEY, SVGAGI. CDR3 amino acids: CASSYGGWGTPLEQFF. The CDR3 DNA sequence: TGTGCCAGCAGTTACGGGGGATGGGGGACCCCACTGGAGCAGTTCTTC.

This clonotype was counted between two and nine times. The CDR3 reads CASSQDGAGGTETQYF. CDR3 nucleotides: TGCGCCAGCAGCCAAGATGGGGCAGGGGGTACAGAGACCCAGTACTTC. The V gene is TRBV4-3, the J gene TRBJ2-5, with TRBD1 matching 7 bases. The CDR3 spans 16 residues. J was trimmed by 4 bases and V by 0 bases; bases with no gene match: 8. Per the germline V gene, CDR1 is LGHNA and CDR2 is YSLEER.

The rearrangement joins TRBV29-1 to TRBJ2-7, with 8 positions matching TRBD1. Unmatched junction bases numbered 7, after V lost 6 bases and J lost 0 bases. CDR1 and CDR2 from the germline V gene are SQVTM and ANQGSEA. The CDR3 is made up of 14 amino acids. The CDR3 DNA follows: TGCAGCGTGGCCGGGACAGGCTTCTCCTACGAGCAGTACTTC. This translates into CSVAGTGFSYEQYF.

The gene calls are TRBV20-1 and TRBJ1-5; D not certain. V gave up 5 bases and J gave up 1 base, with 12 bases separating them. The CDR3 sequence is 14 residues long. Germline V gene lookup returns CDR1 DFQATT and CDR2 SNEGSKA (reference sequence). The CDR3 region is CSAHNGASNQPQHF. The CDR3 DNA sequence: TGCAGTGCTCACAACGGAGCGAGCAATCAGCCCCAGCATTTT.

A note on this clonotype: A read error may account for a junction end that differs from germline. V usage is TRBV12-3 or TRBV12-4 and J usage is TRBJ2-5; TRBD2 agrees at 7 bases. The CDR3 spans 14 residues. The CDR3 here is CTSSLGEGPWTQYF. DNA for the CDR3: TGTACCAGCAGTCTAGGGGAGGGTCCGTGGACCCAGTACTTC.

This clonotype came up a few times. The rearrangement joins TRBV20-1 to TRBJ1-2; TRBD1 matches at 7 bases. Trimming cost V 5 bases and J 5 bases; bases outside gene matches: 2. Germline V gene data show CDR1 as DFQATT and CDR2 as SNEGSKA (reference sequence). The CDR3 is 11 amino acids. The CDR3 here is CSASTGYGYTF. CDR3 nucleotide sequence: TGCAGTGCTTCGACAGGGTATGGCTACACCTTC.

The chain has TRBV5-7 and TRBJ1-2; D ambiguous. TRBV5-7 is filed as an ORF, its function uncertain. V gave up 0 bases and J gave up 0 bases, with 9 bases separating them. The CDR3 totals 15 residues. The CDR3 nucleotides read TGTGCCAGCAGCTTGGTCCAGTCGGCTAACTATGGCTACACCTTC. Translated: CASSLVQSANYGYTF.

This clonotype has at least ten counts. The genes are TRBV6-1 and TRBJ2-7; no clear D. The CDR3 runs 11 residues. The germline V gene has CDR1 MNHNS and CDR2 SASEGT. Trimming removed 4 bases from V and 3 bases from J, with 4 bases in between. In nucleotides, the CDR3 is TGTGCCAGCAGTGCCGTCTACGAGCAGTACTTC. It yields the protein CASSAVYEQYF.

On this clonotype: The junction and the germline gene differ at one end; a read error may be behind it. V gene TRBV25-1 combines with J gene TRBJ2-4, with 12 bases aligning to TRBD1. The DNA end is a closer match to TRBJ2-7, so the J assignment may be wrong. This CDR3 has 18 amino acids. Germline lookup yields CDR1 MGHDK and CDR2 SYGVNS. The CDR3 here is CVSAPTPEGTGGRYEQYF. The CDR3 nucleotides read TGTGTCAGCGCGCCAACACCGGAGGGGACAGGGGGCAGGTACGAGCAGTACTTC.

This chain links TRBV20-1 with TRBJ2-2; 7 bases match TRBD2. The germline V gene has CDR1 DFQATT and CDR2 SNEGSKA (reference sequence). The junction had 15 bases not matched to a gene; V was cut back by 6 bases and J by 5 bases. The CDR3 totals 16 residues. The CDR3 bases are TGCAGTGCCAGTAGACCGGGAGGATTGGGTACCGGGGAGCTGTTTTTT. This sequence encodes CSASRPGGLGTGELFF.

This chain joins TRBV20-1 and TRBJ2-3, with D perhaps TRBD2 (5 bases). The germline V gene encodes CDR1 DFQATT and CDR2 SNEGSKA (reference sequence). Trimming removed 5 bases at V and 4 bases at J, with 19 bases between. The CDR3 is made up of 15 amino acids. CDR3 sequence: CSAPESHLGADTQYF. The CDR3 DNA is TGCAGTGCTCCGGAGTCTCACCTCGGGGCAGATACGCAGTATTTT.